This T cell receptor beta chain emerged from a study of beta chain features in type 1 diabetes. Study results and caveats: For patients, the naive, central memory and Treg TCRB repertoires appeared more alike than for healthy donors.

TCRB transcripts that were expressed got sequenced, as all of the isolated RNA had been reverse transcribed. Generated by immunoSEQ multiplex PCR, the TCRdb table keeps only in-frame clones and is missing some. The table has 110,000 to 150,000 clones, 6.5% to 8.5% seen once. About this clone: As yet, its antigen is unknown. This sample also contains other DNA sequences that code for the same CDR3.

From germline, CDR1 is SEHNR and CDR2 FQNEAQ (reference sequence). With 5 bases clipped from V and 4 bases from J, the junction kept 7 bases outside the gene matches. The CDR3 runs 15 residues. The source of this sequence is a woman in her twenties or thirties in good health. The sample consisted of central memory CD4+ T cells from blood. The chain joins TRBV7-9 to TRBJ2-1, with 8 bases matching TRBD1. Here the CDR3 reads CASSPPGGPYNEQFF. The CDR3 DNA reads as TGTGCCAGCAGCCCGCCAGGGGGCCCGTACAATGAGCAGTTCTTC.